This TCR beta chain is drawn from a study of blood T cell repertoires in COVID-19. In the original analysis: Quantification of nucleated cells was approximated via reference gene primer amplification. TCRdb's copy holds only in-frame clones and misses some; the assay was immunoSEQ multiplex PCR. V and J calls and clone size are those listed in that table; D and trimming were worked out from the DNA. Of around 100,000 clones listed, 70% to 90% were seen once; the top ten hold roughly 3.5%. Sequencing was performed on peripheral blood. The clonotype was recovered from a man between 35 and 55 years old with acute or convalescent COVID-19.

Written as DNA, the CDR3 is TGCGCCAGCAGCCTGGACAGCTCGAACACTGAAGCTTTCTTT. It translates to CASSLDSSNTEAFF. The chain recombines TRBV10-1 with TRBJ1-1, with D maybe TRBD1 (6 bases). The CDR3 spans 14 residues. Germline V gene sequence: CDR1 WNHNN, CDR2 SYGVQD (reference sequence). V was trimmed by 6 bases and J by 1 base, leaving 12 bases between them.